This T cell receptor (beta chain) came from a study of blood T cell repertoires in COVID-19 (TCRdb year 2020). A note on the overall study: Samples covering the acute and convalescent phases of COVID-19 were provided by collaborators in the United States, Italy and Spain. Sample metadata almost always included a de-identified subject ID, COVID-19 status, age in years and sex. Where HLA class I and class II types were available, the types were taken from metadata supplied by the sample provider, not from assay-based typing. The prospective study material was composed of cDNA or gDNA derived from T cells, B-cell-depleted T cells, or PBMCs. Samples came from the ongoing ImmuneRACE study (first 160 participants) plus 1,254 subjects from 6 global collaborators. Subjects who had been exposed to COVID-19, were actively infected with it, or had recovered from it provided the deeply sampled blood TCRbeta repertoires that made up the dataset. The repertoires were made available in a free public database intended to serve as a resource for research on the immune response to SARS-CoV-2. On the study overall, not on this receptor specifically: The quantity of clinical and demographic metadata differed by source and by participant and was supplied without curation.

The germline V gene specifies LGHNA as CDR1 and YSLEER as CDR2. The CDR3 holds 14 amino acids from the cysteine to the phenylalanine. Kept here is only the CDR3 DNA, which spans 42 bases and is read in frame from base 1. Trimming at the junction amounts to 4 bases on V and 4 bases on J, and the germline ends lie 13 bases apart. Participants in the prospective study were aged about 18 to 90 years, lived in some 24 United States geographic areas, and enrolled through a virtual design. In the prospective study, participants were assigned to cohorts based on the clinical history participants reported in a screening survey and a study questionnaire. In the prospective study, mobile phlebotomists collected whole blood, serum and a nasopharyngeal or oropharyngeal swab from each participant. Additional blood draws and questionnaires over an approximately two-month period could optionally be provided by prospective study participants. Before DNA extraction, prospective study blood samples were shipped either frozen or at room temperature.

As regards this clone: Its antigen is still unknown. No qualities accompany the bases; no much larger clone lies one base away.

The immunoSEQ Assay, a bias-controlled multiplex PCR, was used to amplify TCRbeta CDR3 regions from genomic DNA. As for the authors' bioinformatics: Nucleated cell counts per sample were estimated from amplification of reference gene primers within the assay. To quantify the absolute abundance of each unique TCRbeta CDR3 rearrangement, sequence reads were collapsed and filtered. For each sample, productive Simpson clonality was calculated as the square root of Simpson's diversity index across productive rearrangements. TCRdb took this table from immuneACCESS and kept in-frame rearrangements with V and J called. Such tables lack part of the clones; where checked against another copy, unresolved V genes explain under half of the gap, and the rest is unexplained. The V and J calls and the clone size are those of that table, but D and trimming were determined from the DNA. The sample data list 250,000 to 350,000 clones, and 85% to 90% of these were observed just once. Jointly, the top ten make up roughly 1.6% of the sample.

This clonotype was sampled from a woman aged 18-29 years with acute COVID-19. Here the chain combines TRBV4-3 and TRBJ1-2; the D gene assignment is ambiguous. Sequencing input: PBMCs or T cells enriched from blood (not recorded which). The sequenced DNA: TGCGCCAGCAGCCCAAGAAGCCCGGTCTATGGCTACACCTTC. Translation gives CASSPRSPVYGYTF.